Listed here is a single T cell receptor (beta chain). This clone appeared a single time. The antigen this receptor binds is unknown. One base away there is no much larger clone; base qualities are not given. The library was prepared using the immunoSEQ multiplex PCR assay. Held by TCRdb, this immuneACCESS table contains in-frame sequences only and omits some clones. Under half of the omission traces to an unresolved V gene where checked; the cause of the rest is unknown. The sample data list 83,000 or so clones, and 94% of these were observed just once. Over 1.5% of the sample is taken by the ten largest. The sample comes from a study of T cell changes during pregnancy in multiple sclerosis (dated by TCRdb to between 2018 and 2021). Describing the broader study: The study looked at changes in the T cell repertoire across pregnancy in women with multiple sclerosis.

The CDR3, cysteine through phenylalanine, is 22 amino acids long. The DNA shown is the 66-base CDR3, in frame from base 1. For CDR1 and CDR2, the germline V gene (reference sequence) lists MNHEY and SMNVEV. V is pruned by 2 bases and J by 0 bases, leaving 19 bases of the junction without a gene match. The specimen was peripheral blood, collected after pregnancy. The TCR originated in a female donor in good health, enrolled as a control in a pregnancy study. In this chain, TRBV27 is recombined with TRBJ2-3; the junction holds 11 bases that match TRBD2. At the DNA level, the sequence is TGTGCCAGCAGTTTACGGTCTCGTCAATCGTGGACTAGCGGGTTTAGCACAGATACGCAGTATTTT. This translates into CASSLRSRQSWTSGFSTDTQYF.